One sample yielded the 17 T cell receptor beta chains listed below, sequenced in a study of cytomegalovirus exposure and HLA in healthy donors. This PCR relied on a set of 60 Vbeta primers and 13 Jbeta primers. Assay used: immunoSEQ multiplex PCR; TCRdb lists only in-frame clones, some missing. The sample lists some 170,000 clones; 72% were seen once. The sample was PBMCs. These receptors all come from a human donor in good health.

V gene TRBV5-1 combines with J gene TRBJ1-5, with D unresolved. Germline-derived CDR1 and CDR2 are SGHRS and YFSETQ. Deletions cut 6 bases from V and 4 bases from J, with 8 bases between. This CDR3 spans 12 amino acids. In DNA form, the CDR3 reads TGCGCCAGCACCGGTTCGAATCAGCCCCAGCATTTT. It yields the protein CASTGSNQPQHF.

The rearrangement links TRBV19 to TRBJ2-3, with D perhaps TRBD1 (5 bases). V was pared by 4 bases and J by 2 bases, with 19 bases between. The CDR3 spans 17 residues. Germline V gives CDR1 LNHDA, CDR2 SQIVND (reference sequence). DNA of the CDR3: TGTGCCAGTAGTAGGGCAGGGCCGACGTTACTCACAGATACGCAGTATTTT. This sequence encodes CASSRAGPTLLTDTQYF. Complete variable domain (other parts from reference TRBV19 and TRBJ2-3): DGGITQSPKYLFRKEGQNVTLSCEQNLNHDAMYWYRQDPGQGLRLIYYSQIVNDFQKGDIAEGYSVSREKKESFPLTVTSAQKNPTAFYLCASSRAGPTLLTDTQYFGPGTRLTVL.

The rearrangement uses TRBV5-4 and TRBJ1-6; 8 bases map to TRBD1. Germline CDR1 and CDR2: SGHNT and YYREEE (reference sequence). V lost 2 bases to trimming and J lost 9 bases; unmatched junction nucleotides: 10. The CDR3 totals 16 residues. The CDR3 region is CASSFGSQGARSPLHF. The CDR3 nucleotides read TGTGCCAGCAGCTTTGGATCCCAGGGGGCGCGTTCACCCCTCCACTTT. The whole variable domain, filled in from reference TRBV5-4 and TRBJ1-6, reads ETGVTQSPTHLIKTRGQQVTLRCSSQSGHNTVSWYQQALGQGPQFIFQYYREEENGRGNFPPRFSGLQFPNYSSELNVNALELDDSALYLCASSFGSQGARSPLHFGNGTRLTVT.

This chain joins TRBV7-2 and TRBJ2-3; D is unclear. From germline, CDR1 is SGHTA and CDR2 FQGNSA. CDR3 length equals 14 residues. V lost 5 bases, J lost 4 bases, and 13 bases lay in between. CDR3: CASSLYPVPDTQYF. CDR3 DNA: TGTGCCAGCAGCCTTTACCCGGTACCAGATACGCAGTATTTT.

The chain uses TRBV11-2 and TRBJ2-2, with 7 bases matching TRBD2. CDR3 size: 13 residues. Germline trimming cut 5 bases from V and 6 bases from J; bases unmatched to any gene: 3. Germline assignment: CDR1 SGHAT and CDR2 FQNNGV. CDR3 nucleotide sequence: TGTGCCAGCAGCGCTACTAGCGCCGGGGAGCTGTTTTTT. Amino acids: CASSATSAGELFF.

The chain is built from TRBV7-9 and TRBJ2-3; a possible D gene is TRBD1 (6 bases). V dropped 3 bases and J dropped 4 bases, with 17 bases sitting between them. Germline values: CDR1 SEHNR, CDR2 FQNEAQ (reference sequence). CDR3 length equals 16 residues. CDR3 protein: CASSFSGAEISDTQYF. In nucleotides, the CDR3 is TGTGCCAGCAGCTTCTCAGGGGCGGAGATATCAGATACGCAGTATTTT.

The J gene is TRBJ1-2, the V gene TRBV18, with TRBD1 matching over 11 bases. The germline CDR1 and CDR2 sequences are KGHSH and LQKENI. There are 15 residues in the CDR3. The J segment lost 6 bases and the V segment lost 5 bases, leaving 8 bases of the junction unmatched. DNA for the CDR3: TGTGCCAGCTCATCGGGACAGGGGGAGCTGGATGGCTACACCTTC. It yields the protein CASSSGQGELDGYTF. The full variable domain, its missing parts supplied by reference TRBV18 and TRBJ1-2, is NAGVMQNPRHLVRRRGQEARLRCSPMKGHSHVYWYRQLPEEGLKFMVYLQKENIIDESGMPKERFSAEFPKEGPSILRIQQVVRGDSAAYFCASSSGQGELDGYTFGSGTRLTVV.

This chain uses TRBV7-9 with TRBJ2-5, with 9 bases lining up with TRBD1. This CDR3 comprises 18 residues. Germline CDR1 SEHNR, CDR2 FQNEAQ (reference sequence). With 1 base clipped from V and 0 bases from J, the junction kept 9 bases outside the gene matches. The CDR3 region is CASSLGAGTGSYQETQYF. CDR3 bases: TGTGCCAGCAGCTTAGGGGCCGGGACAGGGTCGTACCAAGAGACCCAGTACTTC.

CDR3 sequence (DNA): TGTGCCAGCAGTCCGGGGACAGGGATCTCCTACGAGCAGTACTTC. Amino acid sequence: CASSPGTGISYEQYF. V and J are TRBV27 and TRBJ2-7; 9 bases map to TRBD1. In germline, CDR1 is MNHEY, CDR2 SMNVEV (reference sequence). This CDR3 region has 15 residues. V gave up 5 bases and J gave up 0 bases; unmatched junction bases: 5.

The chain combines TRBV7-9 with TRBJ2-3, with D possibly being TRBD2 (6 bases). The V gene's germline CDR1 is SEHNR and CDR2 FQNEAQ (reference sequence). The CDR3 runs 15 residues. The V end lost 2 bases, the J end lost 2 bases, and 11 bases lay between the germline ends. DNA for the CDR3: TGTGCCAGCAGCTTAACGGACTACACCACAGATACGCAGTATTTT. Translated: CASSLTDYTTDTQYF. Variable domain in full (rest from reference TRBV7-9 and TRBJ2-3): DTGVSQNPRHKITKRGQNVTFRCDPISEHNRLYWYRQTLGQGPEFLTYFQNEAQLEKSRLLSDRFSAERPKGSFSTLEIQRTEQGDSAMYLCASSLTDYTTDTQYFGPGTRLTVL.

This clone was counted once. This rearrangement joins TRBV6-6 to TRBJ2-5; D gene unclear. Germline assignment: CDR1 MNHNY and CDR2 SVGAGI (reference sequence). This CDR3 comprises 13 residues. With 3 bases removed from V and 5 bases from J, the gap between germline ends came to 10 bases. CDR3 DNA: TGTGCCAGCAGTTATTTAGTCACGGAGACCCAGTACTTC. This gives the protein CASSYLVTETQYF.

This clone occurred once. The rearrangement uses TRBV11-2 and TRBJ2-5; TRBD2 matches at 9 bases. The trim removed 5 bases at V and 2 bases at J, leaving 9 bases unmatched. The germline gives CDR1 SGHAT, CDR2 FQNNGV. This CDR3 is 16 amino acids long. CDR3 sequence reads: CASSPRGLAGQETQYF. CDR3 DNA sequence: TGTGCCAGCAGCCCCCGAGGCCTAGCGGGGCAAGAGACCCAGTACTTC.

About this clone: A read error may account for a junction end that differs from germline. The rearrangement uses TRBV7-2 and TRBJ1-1; perhaps TRBD1 as D (6 bases). CDR3 length: 16 amino acids. Germline-derived CDR1 and CDR2 are SGHTA and FQGNSA. CDR3 loop: CASSPRLQGMNTEAFF. CDR3 DNA sequence: TGTGCCAGCAGCCCGCGATTACAGGGAATGAATACTGAAGCTTTCTTT.

This sequence joins TRBV5-8 and TRBJ2-1; D perhaps matches TRBD1 (5 bases). The CDR3 is 14 residues long. With 1 base removed from V and 12 bases from J, the gap between germline ends came to 17 bases. CDR1 is SGHTS, CDR2 YDEGEE, per germline. The CDR3 reads CASSLTGPSWGQFF. The DNA of the CDR3 is TGTGCCAGCAGCTTGACAGGCCCGAGTTGGGGGCAGTTCTTC.

The gene calls are TRBV5-1 and TRBJ2-1; TRBD2 aligns across 7 bases. The trim removed 0 bases at V and 9 bases at J, leaving 3 bases unmatched. Germline CDR1 reads SGHRS; CDR2 reads YFSETQ. This CDR3 has 13 residues. CDR3: CASSLGSGTEQFF. The CDR3 region has the DNA TGCGCCAGCAGCTTGGGGAGCGGGACTGAGCAGTTCTTC.

This chain links TRBV4-1 with TRBJ2-7; 7 bases are a match to TRBD2. Germline values: CDR1 MGHRA, CDR2 YSYEKL. Trimming took 0 bases from V and 4 from J; bases not matched to a gene: 6. CDR3 length equals 15 residues. DNA for the CDR3: TGCGCCAGCAGCCAAGATCTCAGCGGGGTTTACGAGCAGTACTTC. Translation: CASSQDLSGVYEQYF.

The V gene is TRBV4-2, the J gene TRBJ2-1; possibly TRBD1 for D (6 bases). Per germline, CDR1 LGHNA and CDR2 YNFKEQ. Trimming took off 7 bases at V and 2 bases at J, with 18 bases between the two ends. The length of the CDR3 is 16 residues. CDR3 nucleotides: TGTGCCAGCACCCAGGAGTGGGGGCAGACCTACAATGAGCAGTTCTTC. This gives the protein CASTQEWGQTYNEQFF.